Listed below are T cell receptor beta chains from one sample, sequenced in a study of blood T cell dynamics during melanoma immunotherapy. The protocol was immunoSEQ multiplex PCR, while the TCRdb copy is restricted to in-frame clones and leaves out a portion. The table records about 6,900 clones, about three quarters of them present only once. The sample consisted of blood, taken from a patient treated with checkpoint blockade. These receptors all come from a human donor with melanoma. The CDR3 runs from the conserved cysteine through the conserved F or W. The D gene is left open where the match is weak. Clone sizes are given selectively: once, few, many, or a class where the clone is expanded.

D	J	size	V	DNA	CDR3
NA	TRBJ2-5	NA	TRBV19	TGTGCCAGTAGTATTAGGGGGGAGACCCAGTACTTC	CASSIRGETQYF
NA	TRBJ1-1	NA	TRBV18	TGTGCCAGCTCAGCCGGGGATAACAACAAAGCTTTCTTT	CASSAGDNNKAFF
NA	TRBJ1-1	NA	TRBV5-1	TGCGCCAGCAGCTTTGTGCAGGGAGAGACTGAAGCTTTCTTT	CASSFVQGETEAFF
TRBD1	TRBJ1-1	NA	TRBV25-1	TGTGCCAGCAGTAAACAGGGGGGCGATGAAGCTTTCTTT	CASSKQGGDEAFF
TRBD1	TRBJ1-1	NA	TRBV10-1	TGCGCCAGCAGTGAGACAGGGGGCGCAGGAAGGGATGAAGCTTTCTTT	CASSETGGAGRDEAFF
TRBD1	TRBJ2-7	few	TRBV11-2	TGTGCCAGCAGCTCTCCCGGGACAGGGTGGTACGAGCAGTACTTC	CASSSPGTGWYEQYF
NA	TRBJ2-7	NA	TRBV6-6	TGTGCCAGCAGTTACTCACAGACAGGACGTCAGGGCGAGCAGTACTTC	CASSYSQTGRQGEQYF
NA	TRBJ2-5	NA	TRBV6-5	TGTGCCAGCGAGGGGGAGGGGGATACCCAGTACTTC	CASEGEGDTQYF
NA	TRBJ2-5	NA	TRBV19	TGTGCCAGTAGTATTTCAAAGCTGGAGACCCAGTACTTC	CASSISKLETQYF
NA	TRBJ1-1	few	TRBV6-5	TGTGCCGCGATGACCCAGCGGTATAGCACTGAAGCTTTCTTT	CAAMTQRYSTEAFF
NA	TRBJ2-3	NA	TRBV10-3	TGTGCCATTGGGGGAGGAGATACGCAGTATTTT	CAIGGGDTQYF
TRBD1	TRBJ1-3	NA	TRBV4-2	TGTGCCAGCAGCGGGGGGACAGCCTCTGGAAACACCATATATTTT	CASSGGTASGNTIYF
TRBD2	TRBJ2-3	few	TRBV11-2	TGTGCCAGCAGCTTAGGGACTAGCGGGACTAATACGCAGTATTTT	CASSLGTSGTNTQYF
NA	TRBJ1-1	NA	TRBV6-5	TGTGCCAGCAGGGAGGGACTCTTAAACACTGAAGCTTTCTTT	CASREGLLNTEAFF
NA	TRBJ2-2	NA	TRBV10-1	TGCGCCAGCAGTGTCTTTCAGGGGAACACCGGGGAGCTGTTTTTT	CASSVFQGNTGELFF
NA	TRBJ1-4	NA	TRBV4-1	TGCGCCAGCAGCCAAGTGAGAACTAATGAAAAACTGTTTTTT	CASSQVRTNEKLFF
TRBD2	TRBJ2-1	NA	TRBV5-4	TGTGCCAGCAGCTCGGGGCGGGGGGCCGCCTACAATGAGCAGTTCTTC	CASSSGRGAAYNEQFF
NA	TRBJ2-1	NA	TRBV7-3	TGTGCCAGCAGCCTCCTAGGGGCTGCCTACAATGAGCAGTTCTTC	CASSLLGAAYNEQFF
TRBD2	TRBJ2-7	few	TRBV7-8	TGTGCCAGCAGCACCAGAAATTCGGCGGGAGTTCTCGAGCAGTACTTC	CASSTRNSAGVLEQYF
TRBD2	TRBJ2-3	once	TRBV5-6	TGTGCCCGCAGCTGGGGGGGAGGGATGGGTGCTACGCAGTATTTT	CARSWGGGMGATQYF
NA	TRBJ1-6	NA	TRBV4-3	TGCGCCAGCAGCCCCGAAGTCCGACAGCTAAATTCACCCCTCCACTTT	CASSPEVRQLNSPLHF
NA	TRBJ2-5	NA	TRBV11-3	TGTGCCAGCAGCCTTGGCTCACCTCAAGAGACCCAGTACTTC	CASSLGSPQETQYF
NA	TRBJ1-4	once	TRBV5-5	TGTGCCAGCGCTAATGTAGGCTCTACTAATGAAAAACTGTTTTTT	CASANVGSTNEKLFF
NA	TRBJ2-2	NA	TRBV11-2	TGTGCCAGCAGCATCGACAGGGCGGGAACCGGGGAGCTGTTTTTT	CASSIDRAGTGELFF
TRBD2	TRBJ2-7	NA	TRBV11-2	TGTGCCAGCAGCTTTTCGGGAGGATACGAGCAGTACTTC	CASSFSGGYEQYF
TRBD1	TRBJ2-5	NA	TRBV7-2	TGTGCCAGCAGCCGGGTAAGGGGACAGAGAGGAGAGACCCAGTACTTC	CASSRVRGQRGETQYF
NA	TRBJ1-5	NA	TRBV2	TGTGCCAGCAGTGAAGGTACGGCGAAAAATCAGCCCCAGCATTTT	CASSEGTAKNQPQHF
NA	TRBJ1-1	NA	TRBV7-2	TGTGCCAGCAGCTTGGGGTTTAGGCTAAACACTGAAGCTTTCTTT	CASSLGFRLNTEAFF
NA	TRBJ2-5	NA	TRBV2	TGTGCCAGCAGTTGGAGACAGCAAGAGATCCAGTACTTC	CASSWRQQEIQYF
TRBD1	TRBJ1-2	NA	TRBV6-1	TGTGCCAGCAGCCAAGGGGGCTACTATGGCTACACCTTC	CASSQGGYYGYTF
NA	TRBJ1-3	NA	TRBV30	TGTGCCTGGAGTGTGACAAACACCATATATTTT	CAWSVTNTIYF
NA	TRBJ2-3	NA	TRBV9	TGTGCCAGCAGCCCTCGTAGCGGACAGAGCACAGATACGCAGTATTTT	CASSPRSGQSTDTQYF
NA	TRBJ2-7	NA	TRBV6-5	TGTGCCAGCAGTTACTCTCTTGACGTAAACTACGAGCAGTACTTC	CASSYSLDVNYEQYF
NA	TRBJ2-7	NA	TRBV7-9	TGTGCCAGCAGCTTAAGCGCAGGGACCTACGAGCAGTACTTC	CASSLSAGTYEQYF
TRBD1	TRBJ1-2	NA	TRBV19	TGTGCCAGTAGTCCTACTCACAGGGGGAGGATAGGAGGCTACACCTTC	CASSPTHRGRIGGYTF
TRBD1	TRBJ1-5	medium-sized	TRBV19	TGTGCCAGTAGGACGGGACAGGGGGCTTGGCAGCCCCAGCATTTT	CASRTGQGAWQPQHF
NA	TRBJ1-4	once	TRBV5-5	TGTGCCAGCAGCTTGGCGAGCAGGGAGGAAAAACTGTTTTTT	CASSLASREEKLFF
NA	TRBJ1-2	medium-sized	TRBV2	TGTGCCAGCAGTGAACCAGGGGAAAATGGCTACACCTTC	CASSEPGENGYTF
NA	TRBJ1-5	few	TRBV27	TGTGCCAGCAGATTGGGAGGAAGCACAAATCAGCCCCAGCATTTT	CASRLGGSTNQPQHF
NA	TRBJ2-7	NA	TRBV7-2	TGTGCCAGCAGCTTAACCCCAAAAGAGAGGTACTTC	CASSLTPKERYF
NA	TRBJ2-7	NA	TRBV6-1	TGTGCCATTTCCGGGATCGAATCTTCCTACGAGCAGTACTTC	CAISGIESSYEQYF
NA	TRBJ1-6	NA	TRBV7-9	TGTGCCAGCAGCTTAGATAGTCCCTCCTATAATTCACCCCTCCACTTT	CASSLDSPSYNSPLHF
TRBD1	TRBJ1-2	NA	TRBV6-6	TGTGCCAGCAGCGGACAGGGGGCAGGCTACACCTTC	CASSGQGAGYTF